This TCR beta chain was sequenced during a study of response to subunit inactivated influenza vaccine. Study results and limitations: A suggestion made by the authors is that each seasonal influenza vaccination recruits few new T cells.

Via MiXCR, TCRdb re-called the RT-PCR reads, giving one row per CDR3 protein. The sample records roughly 570,000 distinct CDR3 sequences, less than 15% being singletons. This clonotype was seen only a few times. The target antigen is unknown. Trimming stripped 3 bases from V and 6 bases from J, with 15 bases between. The CDR3 sequence is 13 residues long. The germline CDR1 and CDR2 sequences are SQVTM and ANQGSEA. This rearrangement joins TRBV29-1 to TRBJ2-7; the D call may be TRBD1 or TRBD2 (5 bases each). Sequenced material: PBMCs from blood, taken roughly 12 days after vaccination. The source is a middle-aged man who received an inactivated influenza vaccine. The CDR3 here is CSVDRDVKGEQYF. The CDR3, as DNA: TGCAGCGTTGATAGGGACGTCAAGGGCGAGCAGTACTTC.